The clone carrying this T cell receptor beta chain was found many times. The antigen is not known. TCRdb ran MiXCR on the 5' RACE reads and lists one entry per CDR3 protein. The data contain hundreds of thousands of distinct CDR3 sequences, 8.5% to 9.5% of them seen just once; the ten biggest clones take up 0.98%. This record belongs to a study of identical twins. Notes on the study in general: Possibly, invariant MAIT and iNKT cells partly confounded zero-insertion analyses.

Germline lookup yields CDR1 SGHTA and CDR2 FQGNSA. Trimming cost V 6 bases and J 7 bases, with 13 bases left between them. The CDR3 spans 13 residues. The data also belong to a second study, concerning yellow fever vaccine responses in identical twins.

The V call is TRBV7-2, the J call TRBJ2-1; maybe TRBD2 (6 bases). The sequencing input was PBMCs. The TCR sequence derives from a woman between 18 and 29 years old in good health. The CDR3 region is CASRRDLGNEQFF. The DNA for the CDR3 is TGTGCCAGCAGACGGGACTTGGGTAATGAGCAGTTCTTC.